Listed below are T cell receptor beta chains from one sample, sequenced in a study of blood T cell repertoires in COVID-19. The data were produced by immunoSEQ multiplex PCR, yet TCRdb's version contains in-frame clones alone and is incomplete. The data hold about 160,000 clones, with approximately 84% observed a single time. Source material: peripheral blood. Receptors originate from a man between 35 and 55 years old who had recovered from COVID-19. Each CDR3 is given with its conserved first and last residue. The D gene is left open where the match is weak. Rows may omit the clone size; those that give it use once, few, many or a size class.

d_call: TRBD2
j_call: TRBJ2-1
clone_size: NA
v_call: TRBV5-6
cdr3_nt: TGTGCCAGCAGCTTCGCGCTAGCGGGAGGTTCCAATGAGCAGTTCTTC
cdr3_aa: CASSFALAGGSNEQFF

d_call: NA
j_call: TRBJ2-3
clone_size: few
v_call: TRBV5-6
cdr3_nt: TGTGCCAGCAGCTTGGTAACAGATACGCAGTATTTT
cdr3_aa: CASSLVTDTQYF

d_call: TRBD1
j_call: TRBJ2-1
clone_size: NA
v_call: TRBV24-1
cdr3_nt: TGTGCCACCAGTGACACCGGGACAGGGTCGGGCAATGAGCAGTTCTTC
cdr3_aa: CATSDTGTGSGNEQFF

d_call: NA
j_call: TRBJ2-2
clone_size: NA
v_call: TRBV7-2
cdr3_nt: TGTGCCAGCAGCTTACAAGGGGCTACCGGGGAGCTGTTTTTT
cdr3_aa: CASSLQGATGELFF

d_call: TRBD1
j_call: TRBJ2-2
clone_size: NA
v_call: TRBV6-5
cdr3_nt: TGTGCCAGCAGTCGACAGGGGCTGGGGACCGGGGAGCTGTTTTTT
cdr3_aa: CASSRQGLGTGELFF

d_call: TRBD2
j_call: TRBJ2-5
clone_size: NA
v_call: TRBV11-3
cdr3_nt: TGTGCCAGCAGCCCCCGACTAGCGGGAGATCAAGAGACCCAGTACTTC
cdr3_aa: CASSPRLAGDQETQYF

d_call: NA
j_call: TRBJ2-5
clone_size: few
v_call: TRBV7-2
cdr3_nt: TGTGCCAGCAGCTTGGTGGGAGAAATTGGAGAGACCCAGTACTTC
cdr3_aa: CASSLVGEIGETQYF

d_call: NA
j_call: TRBJ2-1
clone_size: NA
v_call: TRBV5-4
cdr3_nt: TGTGCCAGCAGCTTGAGGCTAGCGTTGGGGGAGGAGTTCTTC
cdr3_aa: CASSLRLALGEEFF

d_call: NA
j_call: TRBJ2-2
clone_size: NA
v_call: TRBV19
cdr3_nt: TGTGCCAGTAGTTCCTACACCGGGGAGCTGTTTTTT
cdr3_aa: CASSSYTGELFF

d_call: NA
j_call: TRBJ2-3
clone_size: NA
v_call: TRBV11-3
cdr3_nt: TGTGCCAGCAGCTCCTCGACAGATACGCAGTATTTT
cdr3_aa: CASSSSTDTQYF

d_call: NA
j_call: TRBJ1-1
clone_size: NA
v_call: TRBV5-3
cdr3_nt: TGTGCCAGAAGCTTGGGGGGGCCATACACTGAAGCTTTCTTT
cdr3_aa: CARSLGGPYTEAFF

d_call: TRBD1
j_call: TRBJ1-5
clone_size: once
v_call: TRBV6-1
cdr3_nt: TGTGCCAGCAGTGTTGGGACAGGGAACGGCAATCAGCCCCAGCATTTT
cdr3_aa: CASSVGTGNGNQPQHF

d_call: TRBD2
j_call: TRBJ2-5
clone_size: NA
v_call: TRBV3-1/TRBV3-2
cdr3_nt: TGTGCCAGCAGCCGGACTAGGCAAGAGACCCAGTACTTC
cdr3_aa: CASSRTRQETQYF

d_call: NA
j_call: TRBJ2-2
clone_size: few
v_call: TRBV2
cdr3_nt: TGTGCCAGCAGGACAGTGGACACAAACACCGGGGAGCTGTTTTTT
cdr3_aa: CASRTVDTNTGELFF

d_call: NA
j_call: TRBJ2-5
clone_size: NA
v_call: TRBV12-3/TRBV12-4
cdr3_nt: TGTGCCAGCAGTCGCGGGCCAGAGACCCAGTACTTC
cdr3_aa: CASSRGPETQYF

d_call: NA
j_call: TRBJ1-2
clone_size: NA
v_call: TRBV29-1
cdr3_nt: TGCAGCGTTGAAGGGGGAGGCGACTATGGCTACACCTTC
cdr3_aa: CSVEGGGDYGYTF

d_call: NA
j_call: TRBJ1-6
clone_size: NA
v_call: TRBV19
cdr3_nt: TGTGCCAGTACGTGGGGGGATAATTCACCCCTCCACTTT
cdr3_aa: CASTWGDNSPLHF

d_call: TRBD2
j_call: TRBJ2-5
clone_size: NA
v_call: TRBV7-9
cdr3_nt: TGTGCCAGCAGCTTAGAGTGGGGGGGACAGACCCAGTACTTC
cdr3_aa: CASSLEWGGQTQYF

d_call: NA
j_call: TRBJ2-5
clone_size: NA
v_call: TRBV4-2
cdr3_nt: TGTGCCAGCAGCCTGGCGGGGGCAGGGGAGACCCAGTACTTC
cdr3_aa: CASSLAGAGETQYF

d_call: TRBD1
j_call: TRBJ2-7
clone_size: NA
v_call: TRBV6-6
cdr3_nt: TGTGCCAGCAGTGATCCGGGACAGACGTACGAGCAGTACTTC
cdr3_aa: CASSDPGQTYEQYF

d_call: NA
j_call: TRBJ1-4
clone_size: NA
v_call: TRBV6-1
cdr3_nt: TGTGCCAGCAGTGAAGTAGGGGATGAAAAACTGTTTTTT
cdr3_aa: CASSEVGDEKLFF

d_call: TRBD2
j_call: TRBJ2-3
clone_size: few
v_call: TRBV3-1/TRBV3-2
cdr3_nt: TGTGCCAGCAACACAGGGAGCGGGGGTACGCAGTATTTT
cdr3_aa: CASNTGSGGTQYF

d_call: TRBD1
j_call: TRBJ2-1
clone_size: NA
v_call: TRBV5-4
cdr3_nt: TGTGCCAGCAGCTCCCCGGAGGGACAGGGTGGGAATGAGCAGTTCTTC
cdr3_aa: CASSSPEGQGGNEQFF

d_call: NA
j_call: TRBJ1-1
clone_size: NA
v_call: TRBV12-3/TRBV12-4
cdr3_nt: TGTGCCAGCCGTCTGGGGGGGGGCACTGAAGCTTTCTTT
cdr3_aa: CASRLGGGTEAFF